The 18 T cell receptor beta chains given below trace back to one sample, sequenced in a study of T-cell reconstitution after alpha-beta-depleted transplantation in children. Unique molecular identifiers were built into the TCRbeta library. TCRdb reprocessed the PCR reads via MiXCR and lists one record per CDR3 protein. The sample includes approximately 650,000 distinct CDR3 sequences, 10% to 15% seen only once; the top ten take about 0.77%. Sequencing was performed on PBMCs, taken before TCRalphabeta/CD19-depleted stem cell transplant. The source is a girl aged 2 to 10 with congenital amegakaryocytic thrombocytopenia, due to receive a stem cell transplant.

This clonotype has only a few counts. The rearrangement joins TRBV7-2 to TRBJ2-5; TRBD2 matches 13 bases. This CDR3 has 16 residues. V was clipped by 5 bases and J by 4 bases; unmatched bases: 7. The germline V gene encodes CDR1 SGHTA and CDR2 FQGNSA. This chain's CDR3 is CASSPGTSGIRETQYF. Written as DNA, the CDR3 is TGTGCCAGCAGCCCAGGGACTAGCGGGATCCGAGAGACCCAGTACTTC.

This clonotype was detected only once. The chain couples TRBV29-1 to TRBJ2-5, with a tentative D call TRBD1 (6 bases). The V end was cut by 6 bases, the J end by 5 bases, with 16 bases between. This CDR3 comprises 13 residues. Germline CDR1 reads SQVTM; CDR2 reads ANQGSEA. The CDR3 region is CSVGPTGSETQYF. The CDR3 region has the DNA TGCAGCGTCGGCCCGACAGGTTCTGAGACCCAGTACTTC.

The CDR3 region is CASSQDRWSEQFF. In DNA form, the CDR3 reads TGCGCCAGCAGCCAAGATCGCTGGAGTGAGCAGTTCTTC. The chain is built from TRBV4-1 and TRBJ2-1, with D unclear. V lost 0 bases and J lost 9, with 9 bases in between. The CDR3 extends over 13 amino acids. Looked up from germline, CDR1 is MGHRA and CDR2 is YSYEKL.

This chain uses TRBV15 with TRBJ2-5; tentative D call: TRBD2 (6 bases). CDR1 is LNHNV and CDR2 is YYDKDF in the germline V gene (reference sequence). This CDR3 has 14 residues. V was cut by 4 bases and J by 3 bases, with 12 bases left in between. The CDR3 reads CATSKLLAEETQYF. The CDR3, as DNA: TGTGCCACCAGCAAACTACTAGCAGAAGAGACCCAGTACTTC.

At least ten counts were recorded for this clonotype. V and J are TRBV11-1 and TRBJ2-5; D is tentatively TRBD1 or TRBD2 (5 bases each). Per the germline V gene, CDR1 is SGHAT and CDR2 is FQDESV (reference sequence). V was clipped by 1 base and J by 3 bases, with 24 bases between them. The CDR3 is made up of 19 amino acids. CDR3 bases: TGTGCCAGCAGCTTAGGAGGAGTTTCAGGGAGAGGGGCCAAAGAGACCCAGTACTTC. Protein sequence: CASSLGGVSGRGAKETQYF.

This clonotype occurred many times. CDR3 nucleotides: TGTGCCAGCAGTTGGACTAGCGGGAGCTCCTACAATGAGCAGTTCTTC. Encoded protein: CASSWTSGSSYNEQFF. The chain recombines TRBV2 with TRBJ2-1, with 13 bases matching TRBD2. The CDR3 extends over 16 amino acids. Germline CDR1 is SNHLY and CDR2 is FYNNEI. Trimming took 5 bases from V and 0 from J; bases not matched to a gene: 1.

This clonotype showed up just a few times. The chain combines TRBV4-1 with TRBJ2-7; TRBD2 agrees at 11 bases. V lost 2 bases, J lost 2 bases, and 5 bases stayed unmatched. Per germline, CDR1 MGHRA and CDR2 YSYEKL. This CDR3 has 16 residues. CDR3 loop: CASSQLGLAATYEQYF. The DNA of the CDR3 is TGCGCCAGCAGCCAATTGGGACTAGCGGCGACCTACGAGCAGTACTTC.

There are many counts of this clonotype. The chain couples TRBV5-1 to TRBJ2-2; 9 nucleotides align to TRBD1. The V gene's germline CDR1 is SGHRS and CDR2 YFSETQ. J lost 2 bases, V lost 4 bases, and 9 bases had no gene match. This CDR3 is 17 amino acids long. This chain's CDR3 is CASSLPRDRVNTGELFF. CDR3 coding DNA: TGCGCCAGCAGCCTCCCCCGGGACAGGGTCAACACCGGGGAGCTGTTTTTT.

This clonotype was seen at least ten times. The chain joins TRBV12-3 or TRBV12-4 to TRBJ2-5; 9 bases line up with TRBD1. Trimming cost V 8 bases and J 1 base; bases outside gene matches: 8. The CDR3 covers 15 residues. In DNA form, the CDR3 reads TGTGCCAGCTGCATACAGGGGGCGATCCAAGAGACCCAGTACTTC. It codes for CASCIQGAIQETQYF.

J is TRBJ1-2 and V is TRBV6-5; 9 nucleotides match TRBD1. CDR1 and CDR2 from the germline V gene are MNHEY and SVGAGI. V dropped 2 bases and J dropped 6; count of bases not matched to a gene: 7. This CDR3 region has 15 residues. Written as DNA, the CDR3 is TGTGCCAGCAGTTACGGGACAGGGCTTTTGGATGGCTACACCTTC. Translation gives CASSYGTGLLDGYTF.

This clonotype is deemed medium-sized. The V call is TRBV5-1, the J call TRBJ2-7; no clear D. The CDR3 loop spans 12 amino acids. V lost 3 bases and J lost 6, with 10 bases in between. Per the germline V gene, CDR1 is SGHRS and CDR2 is YFSETQ. CDR3 sequence: CASSSDLGEQYF. CDR3 DNA: TGCGCCAGCAGCTCAGACCTGGGCGAGCAGTACTTC.

This clonotype was seen at least ten times. The chain joins TRBV29-1 to TRBJ2-1; 11 bases are shared with TRBD1. Germline V gene lookup returns CDR1 SQVTM and CDR2 ANQGSEA. Trimming took 7 bases from V and 7 from J; bases not matched to a gene: 12. The CDR3 spans 15 residues. This CDR3 reads CSALTGTGGYNEQFF. The CDR3 DNA follows: TGCAGCGCCCTAACCGGGACAGGGGGTTATAATGAGCAGTTCTTC.

The genes are TRBV28 and TRBJ1-1, with TRBD1 matching 8 bases. V lost 3 bases to trimming and J lost 7 bases; unmatched junction nucleotides: 1. Germline V CDR1 and CDR2: MDHEN, SYDVKM. The CDR3 is made up of 12 amino acids. CDR3 region: CASSFDRGEAFF. The CDR3 DNA reads as TGTGCCAGCAGTTTCGACAGGGGTGAAGCTTTCTTT.

This clonotype came up a few times. V gene TRBV29-1 combines with J gene TRBJ2-7; TRBD1 matches 7 bases. This CDR3 is 16 amino acids long. Per germline, CDR1 SQVTM and CDR2 ANQGSEA. V was pared by 0 bases and J by 0 bases, with 8 bases of the junction left unmatched. The CDR3 protein is CSVEDPAGGSSYEQYF. The CDR3 coding sequence is TGCAGCGTTGAAGATCCGGCAGGGGGAAGCTCCTACGAGCAGTACTTC.

This clonotype was detected many times. The chain recombines TRBV29-1 with TRBJ2-1; 8 bases line up with TRBD1. This CDR3 spans 15 amino acids. CDR1 is SQVTM, CDR2 ANQGSEA, per germline. With 7 bases clipped from V and 0 bases from J, the junction kept 8 bases outside the gene matches. In nucleotides, the CDR3 is TGCAGCGCGGGTCCGGGACAGGTCTCCTACAATGAGCAGTTCTTC. Translated, it gives CSAGPGQVSYNEQFF.

This clonotype showed up many times. J is TRBJ2-2 and V is TRBV6-2 or TRBV6-3; 9 bases fit TRBD2. The CDR3 extends over 19 amino acids. The V gene's germline CDR1 is MNHEY and CDR2 SVGEGT. Losses at the gene ends were 7 bases for V and 3 bases for J; bases not matched to a gene: 18. Written as DNA, the CDR3 is TGTGCCAGCACCCGAGGAGGACTAGCGCCACCCCGGGACACCGGGGAGCTGTTTTTT. As protein: CASTRGGLAPPRDTGELFF.

In its sample, this clonotype was seen many times. The J gene is TRBJ1-3, the V gene TRBV20-1; weak D call: TRBD1 (5 bases). Germline loops: CDR1 DFQATT, CDR2 SNEGSKA (reference sequence). Deletions cut 0 bases from V and 0 bases from J, with 9 bases between. CDR3 size: 15 residues. The CDR3 DNA is TGCAGTGCTAGAGATCGCGGGACCTCTGGAAACACCATATATTTT. Encoded protein: CSARDRGTSGNTIYF.

There are a few counts of this clonotype. The chain carries TRBV5-1 and TRBJ2-7, with no clear D. Germline CDR1 and CDR2: SGHRS and YFSETQ. V was cut by 0 bases and J by 3 bases, with 10 bases left in between. This CDR3 contains 14 residues. CDR3 DNA sequence: TGCGCCAGCAGCTTGGCCTTCGACTTCTACGAGCAGTACTTC. Encoded protein: CASSLAFDFYEQYF.